This TCR beta chain was recovered during a study of cytomegalovirus exposure and HLA in healthy donors. The CDR3 spans 14 residues. Germline CDR1 reads LNHDA; CDR2 reads SQIVND (reference sequence). V was clipped by 2 bases and J by 5 bases, with 13 bases between them. Turning to this clone: Its antigen is unidentified.

Study-wide results and limits: An analysis done earlier found most TCR beta V segments productive about 90% or about 30% of the time. Trimming of TCR beta V- and J-genes showed a link, identified in a later analysis, to a missense DCLRE1C variant. Per a later analysis, HLA-associated TCR beta chains showed more clonal expansion than other, equally common TCR beta chains.

Primers included in the PCR were 60 Vbeta and 13 Jbeta primers. Authors' data handling: Around 11 million of about 88 million unique TCR beta chains were shared, per a later count. Assay used: immunoSEQ multiplex PCR; TCRdb lists only in-frame clones, some missing. V, J and clone size were drawn from that table, and D and trimming were deduced from the DNA. Altogether over 150,000 clones are present, 80% being singletons, with the ten largest covering roughly 12%. The origin of this receptor is a man aged 30 to 45 in good health and CMV-seropositive. Sequencing was done on a sample of PBMCs. The chain employs TRBV19 and TRBJ2-7; D is undetermined. CDR3 nucleotide sequence: TGTGCCAGTAGTATAAAAAGCGCAGACCACGAGCAGTACTTC. Amino acids: CASSIKSADHEQYF.